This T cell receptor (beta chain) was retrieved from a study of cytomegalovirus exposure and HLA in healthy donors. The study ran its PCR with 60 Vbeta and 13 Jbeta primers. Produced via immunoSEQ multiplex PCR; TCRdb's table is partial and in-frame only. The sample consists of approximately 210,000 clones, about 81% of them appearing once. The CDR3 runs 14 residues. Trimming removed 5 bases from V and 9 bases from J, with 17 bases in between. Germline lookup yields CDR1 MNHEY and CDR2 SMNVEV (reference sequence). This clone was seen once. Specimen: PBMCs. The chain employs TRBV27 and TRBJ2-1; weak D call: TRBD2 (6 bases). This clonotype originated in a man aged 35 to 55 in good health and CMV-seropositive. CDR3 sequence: CASSTRLGAGEQFF. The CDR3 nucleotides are TGTGCCAGCAGTACCCGACTAGGTGCGGGTGAGCAGTTCTTC.